This TCR beta chain appears in the sequencing data of a study of beta chain features in type 1 diabetes. What was sequenced were expressed TCRB transcripts, since all of the isolated RNA had been reverse transcribed. Sequencing of naive, central memory and regulatory T cell samples gave an average of about 3.9 million reads. Libraries were prepared by immunoSEQ multiplex PCR; TCRdb keeps only in-frame clonotypes and omits some of them. The data show more than 150,000 clones, 9% to 10% seen once. A note on this clone: Its antigen is currently unknown.

The study's findings and limits: Patients and controls would share equally any PCR tilt toward shorter templates. When Type 1 diabetes patients were examined, their TCRB CDR3s proved moderately but significantly shorter in all four CD4+ subsets.

Sorted CD4+ subsets: naive, central memory, regulatory, stem cell-like memory (CD45RO/CCR7/CD25/CD127/CD95/CD27 panel). CDR1 and CDR2 from the germline V gene are LGHNA and YSLEER. CDR3 length equals 14 residues. V lost 3 bases and J 0 bases, leaving 6 bases between the germline ends. The chain employs TRBV4-3 and TRBJ1-5; D call uncertain. The sequenced sample was central memory CD4+ T cells from blood. The sequence derives from a woman younger than 30 in good health. The CDR3 loop reads CASSHDTSNQPQHF. The CDR3 region has the DNA TGCGCCAGCAGCCATGACACTAGCAATCAGCCCCAGCATTTT.